This T cell receptor (beta chain) was captured in a study of blood T cells in healthy people across ages. Together with a sample-barcoded 5' primer, a J-beta primer mix was included in a second PCR lasting about 6 to 12 cycles. A single record per CDR3 protein comes from TCRdb applying MiXCR to the 5' RACE reads. The table shows hundreds of thousands of distinct CDR3 sequences, with about 56% occurring only once. Each donor was a healthy Caucasian individual from Russia, aged roughly 6 to 90. This sequence originates from a middle-aged man in good health. Sequenced: blood.

In DNA form, the CDR3 reads TGTGCCAGCAGCTTATCGAGACTAGGAGGGGTCTACAATGAGCAGTACTTC. Residues: CASSLSRLGGVYNEQYF. The chain is built from TRBV7-2 and TRBJ2-1, with D tentatively TRBD2 (6 bases). The end of the DNA fits TRBJ2-7 better, so the J call may be wrong. The CDR3 loop spans 17 amino acids. In germline, CDR1 is SGHTA, CDR2 FQGNSA.